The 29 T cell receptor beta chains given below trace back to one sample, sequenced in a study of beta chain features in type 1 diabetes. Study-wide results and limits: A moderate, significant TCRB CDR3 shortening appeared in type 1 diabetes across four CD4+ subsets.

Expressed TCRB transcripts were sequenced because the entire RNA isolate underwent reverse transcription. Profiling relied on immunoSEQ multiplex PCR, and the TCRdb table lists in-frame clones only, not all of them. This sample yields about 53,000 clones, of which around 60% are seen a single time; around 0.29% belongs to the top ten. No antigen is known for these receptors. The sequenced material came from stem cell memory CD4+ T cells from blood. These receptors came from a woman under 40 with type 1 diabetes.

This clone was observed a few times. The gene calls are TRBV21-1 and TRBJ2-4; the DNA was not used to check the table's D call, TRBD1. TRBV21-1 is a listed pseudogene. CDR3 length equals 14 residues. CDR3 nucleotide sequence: TGTGCCTCCCGGGGACAGATAGCCAAAAACATTCAGTACTTC. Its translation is CASRGQIAKNIQYF.

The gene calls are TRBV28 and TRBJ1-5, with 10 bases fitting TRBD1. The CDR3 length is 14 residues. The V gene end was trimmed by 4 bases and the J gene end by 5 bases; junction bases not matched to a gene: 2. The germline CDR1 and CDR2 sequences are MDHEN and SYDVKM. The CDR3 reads CASSSGQGYQPQHF. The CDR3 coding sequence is TGTGCCAGCAGTTCGGGACAGGGGTATCAGCCCCAGCATTTT. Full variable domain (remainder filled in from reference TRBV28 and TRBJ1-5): DVKVTQSSRYLVKRTGEKVFLECVQDMDHENMFWYRQDPGLGLRLIYFSYDVKMKEKGDIPEGYSVSREKKERFSLILESASTNQTSMYLCASSSGQGYQPQHFGDGTRLSIL.

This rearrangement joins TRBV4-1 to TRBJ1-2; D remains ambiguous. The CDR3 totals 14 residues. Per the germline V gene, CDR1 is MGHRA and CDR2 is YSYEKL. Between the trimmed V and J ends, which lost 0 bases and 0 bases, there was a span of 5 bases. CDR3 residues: CASSQDGANYGYTF. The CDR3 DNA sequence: TGCGCCAGCAGCCAAGATGGAGCTAACTATGGCTACACCTTC.

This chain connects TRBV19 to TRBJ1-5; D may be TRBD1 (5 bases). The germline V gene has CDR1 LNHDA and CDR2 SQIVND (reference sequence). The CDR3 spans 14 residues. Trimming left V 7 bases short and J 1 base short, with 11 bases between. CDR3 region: CASTAGVSNQPQHF. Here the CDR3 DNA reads TGTGCCAGTACAGCGGGGGTGAGCAATCAGCCCCAGCATTTT.

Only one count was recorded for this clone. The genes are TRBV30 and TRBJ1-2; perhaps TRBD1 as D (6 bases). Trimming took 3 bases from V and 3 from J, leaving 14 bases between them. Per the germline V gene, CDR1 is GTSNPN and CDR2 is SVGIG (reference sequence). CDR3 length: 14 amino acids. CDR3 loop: CAWRGKDRYYGYTF. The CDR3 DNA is TGTGCCTGGAGGGGAAAGGACAGATACTATGGCTACACCTTC.

The DNA for the CDR3 is TGTGCCAGCAGCGCCACGACAGGGCAAGAGACCCAGTACTTC. It codes for CASSATTGQETQYF. The chain uses TRBV9 and TRBJ2-5; 7 bases fit TRBD1. Trimming at V came to 3 bases and at J to 2 bases, leaving 4 bases not matched to a gene. The CDR3 length is 14 residues. Germline V gene lookup returns CDR1 SGDLS and CDR2 YYNGEE.

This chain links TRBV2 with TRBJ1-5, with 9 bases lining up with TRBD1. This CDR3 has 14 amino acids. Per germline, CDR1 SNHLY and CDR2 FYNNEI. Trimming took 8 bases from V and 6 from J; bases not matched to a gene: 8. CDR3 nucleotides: TGTGCCAGCCGGGGGGACAGGGCAGTTCAGCCCCAGCATTTT. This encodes CASRGDRAVQPQHF.

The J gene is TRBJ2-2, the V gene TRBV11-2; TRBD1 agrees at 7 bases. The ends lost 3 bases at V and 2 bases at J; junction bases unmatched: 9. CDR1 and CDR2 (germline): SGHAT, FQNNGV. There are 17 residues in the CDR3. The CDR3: CASSFRPGTANTGELFF. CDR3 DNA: TGTGCCAGCAGCTTCCGTCCCGGGACAGCAAACACCGGGGAGCTGTTTTTT.

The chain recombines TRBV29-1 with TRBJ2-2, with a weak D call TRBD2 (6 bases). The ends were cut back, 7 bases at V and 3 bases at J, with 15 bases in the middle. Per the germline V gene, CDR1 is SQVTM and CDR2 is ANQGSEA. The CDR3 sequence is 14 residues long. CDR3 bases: TGCAGCGCCTCCTGGGAGGCCTACACCGGGGAGCTGTTTTTT. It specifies CSASWEAYTGELFF.

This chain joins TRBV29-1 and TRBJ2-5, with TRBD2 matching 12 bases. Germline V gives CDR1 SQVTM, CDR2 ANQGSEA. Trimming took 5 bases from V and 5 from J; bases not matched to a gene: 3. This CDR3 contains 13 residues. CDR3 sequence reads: CSVLAGGRETQYF. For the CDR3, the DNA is TGCAGCGTTCTAGCGGGAGGGAGGGAGACCCAGTACTTC.

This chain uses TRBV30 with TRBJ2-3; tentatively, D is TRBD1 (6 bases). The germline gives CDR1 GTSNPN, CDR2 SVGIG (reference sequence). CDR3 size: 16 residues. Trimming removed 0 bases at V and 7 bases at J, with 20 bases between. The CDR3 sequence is CAWSVATGSLSNTQYF. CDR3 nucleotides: TGTGCCTGGAGTGTAGCTACAGGGTCCCTCTCGAATACGCAGTATTTT.

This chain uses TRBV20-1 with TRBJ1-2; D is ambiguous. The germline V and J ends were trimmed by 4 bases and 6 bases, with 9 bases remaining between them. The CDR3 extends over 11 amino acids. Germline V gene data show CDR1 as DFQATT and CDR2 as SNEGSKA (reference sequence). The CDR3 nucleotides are TGCAGTGCTAATCAACTGGATGGCTACACCTTC. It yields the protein CSANQLDGYTF.

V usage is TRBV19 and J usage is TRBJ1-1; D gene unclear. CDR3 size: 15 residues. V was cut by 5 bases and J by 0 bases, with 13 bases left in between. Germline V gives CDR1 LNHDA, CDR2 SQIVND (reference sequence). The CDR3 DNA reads TGTGCCAGTAGTGTACCCGGGAGGGTGAACACTGAAGCTTTCTTT. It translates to CASSVPGRVNTEAFF.

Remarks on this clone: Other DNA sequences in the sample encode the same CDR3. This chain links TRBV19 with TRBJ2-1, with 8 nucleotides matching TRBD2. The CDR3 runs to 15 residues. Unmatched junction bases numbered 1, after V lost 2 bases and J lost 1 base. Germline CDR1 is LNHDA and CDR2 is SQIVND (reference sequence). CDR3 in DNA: TGTGCCAGTAGTATAAGCGGGGGTTCCTACAATGAGCAGTTCTTC. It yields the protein CASSISGGSYNEQFF.

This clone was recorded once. The CDR3 sequence: CATSSLDGTTEQFF. In DNA, the CDR3 is TGTGCCACCAGCTCACTGGATGGGACTACTGAGCAGTTCTTC. The chain links TRBV15 to TRBJ2-1; 7 bases match TRBD2. Germline V gene sequence: CDR1 LNHNV, CDR2 YYDKDF (reference sequence). V lost 5 bases, J lost 9 bases, and 10 bases stayed unmatched. There are 14 residues in the CDR3.

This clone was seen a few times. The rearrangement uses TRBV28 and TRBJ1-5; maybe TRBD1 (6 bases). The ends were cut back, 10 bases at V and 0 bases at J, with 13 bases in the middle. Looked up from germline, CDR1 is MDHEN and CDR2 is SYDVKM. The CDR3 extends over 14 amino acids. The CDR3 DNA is TGTGCCACCTGGACAGCTTATAGCAATCAGCCCCAGCATTTT. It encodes CATWTAYSNQPQHF.

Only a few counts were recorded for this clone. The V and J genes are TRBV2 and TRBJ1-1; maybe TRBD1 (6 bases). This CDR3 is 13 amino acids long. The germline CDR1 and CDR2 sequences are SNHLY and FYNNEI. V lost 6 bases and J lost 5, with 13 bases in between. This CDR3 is CASRSYRETEAFF. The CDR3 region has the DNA TGTGCCAGCAGGTCATACAGGGAAACTGAAGCTTTCTTT.

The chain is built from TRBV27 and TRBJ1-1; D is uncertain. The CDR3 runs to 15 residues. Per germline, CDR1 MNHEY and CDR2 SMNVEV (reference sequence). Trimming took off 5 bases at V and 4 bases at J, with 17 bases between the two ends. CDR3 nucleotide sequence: TGTGCCAGCAGTCCCGAAGGACTGCTTGTCACTGAAGCTTTCTTT. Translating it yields CASSPEGLLVTEAFF.

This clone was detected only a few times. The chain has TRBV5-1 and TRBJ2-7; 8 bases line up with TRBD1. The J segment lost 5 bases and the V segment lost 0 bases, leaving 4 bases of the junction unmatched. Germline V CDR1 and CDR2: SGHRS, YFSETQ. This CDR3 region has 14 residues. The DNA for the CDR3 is TGCGCCAGCAGCTTGGATAGACAGGGGAACGAGCAGTACTTC. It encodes CASSLDRQGNEQYF.

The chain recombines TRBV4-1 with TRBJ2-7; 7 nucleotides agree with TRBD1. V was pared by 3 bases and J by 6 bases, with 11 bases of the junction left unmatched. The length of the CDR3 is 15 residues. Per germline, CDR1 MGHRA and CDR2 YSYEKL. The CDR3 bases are TGCGCCAGCAGCCATCCCGGGACAGCTCGCTCCGAGCAGTACTTC. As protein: CASSHPGTARSEQYF.

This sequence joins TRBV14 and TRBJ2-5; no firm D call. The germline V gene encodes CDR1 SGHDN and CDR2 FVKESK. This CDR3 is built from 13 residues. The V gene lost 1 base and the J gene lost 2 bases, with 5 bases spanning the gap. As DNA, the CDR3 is TGTGCCAGCAGCCAAGTCCCGCAAGAGACCCAGTACTTC. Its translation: CASSQVPQETQYF. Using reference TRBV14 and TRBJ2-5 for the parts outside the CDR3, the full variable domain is EAGVTQFPSHSVIEKGQTVTLRCDPISGHDNLYWYRRVMGKEIKFLLHFVKESKQDESGMPNNRFLAERTGGTYSTLKVQPAELEDSGVYFCASSQVPQETQYFGPGTRLLVL.

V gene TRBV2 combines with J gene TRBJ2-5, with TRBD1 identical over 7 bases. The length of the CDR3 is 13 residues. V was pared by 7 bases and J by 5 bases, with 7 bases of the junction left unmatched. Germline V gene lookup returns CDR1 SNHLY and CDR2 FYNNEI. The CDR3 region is CASTYARGETQYF. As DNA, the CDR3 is TGTGCCAGCACATATGCCAGGGGGGAGACCCAGTACTTC. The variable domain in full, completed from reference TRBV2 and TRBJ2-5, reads EPEVTQTPSHQVTQMGQEVILRCVPISNHLYFYWYRQILGQKVEFLVSFYNNEISEKSEIFDDQFSVERPDGSNFTLKIRSTKLEDSAMYFCASTYARGETQYFGPGTRLLVL.

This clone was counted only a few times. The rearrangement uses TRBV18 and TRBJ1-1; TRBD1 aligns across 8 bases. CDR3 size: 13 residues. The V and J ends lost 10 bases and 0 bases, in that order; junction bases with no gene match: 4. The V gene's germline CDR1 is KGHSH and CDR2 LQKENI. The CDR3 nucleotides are TGTGCCACCCGGGACAGGCTGAACACTGAAGCTTTCTTT. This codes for CATRDRLNTEAFF.

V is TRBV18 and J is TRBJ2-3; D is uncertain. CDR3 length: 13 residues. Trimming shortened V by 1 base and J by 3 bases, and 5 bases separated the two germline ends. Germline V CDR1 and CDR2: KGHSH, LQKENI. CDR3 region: CASSPLRTDTQYF. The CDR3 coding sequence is TGTGCCAGCTCACCACTACGGACAGATACGCAGTATTTT.

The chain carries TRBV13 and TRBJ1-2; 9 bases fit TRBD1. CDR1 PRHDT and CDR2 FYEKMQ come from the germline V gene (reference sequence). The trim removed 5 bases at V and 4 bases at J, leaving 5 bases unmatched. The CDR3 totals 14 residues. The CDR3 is CASSGQTGGYGYTF. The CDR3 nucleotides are TGTGCCAGCAGCGGCCAGACAGGGGGCTATGGCTACACCTTC.

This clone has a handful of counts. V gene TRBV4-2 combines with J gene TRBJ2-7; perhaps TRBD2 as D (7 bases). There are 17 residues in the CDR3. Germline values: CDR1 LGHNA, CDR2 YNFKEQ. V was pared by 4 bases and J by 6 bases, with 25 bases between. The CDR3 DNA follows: TGTGCCAGCAGCCCCACAACAGGGATGGCCACGGGGGGCGAGCAGTACTTC. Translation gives CASSPTTGMATGGEQYF.

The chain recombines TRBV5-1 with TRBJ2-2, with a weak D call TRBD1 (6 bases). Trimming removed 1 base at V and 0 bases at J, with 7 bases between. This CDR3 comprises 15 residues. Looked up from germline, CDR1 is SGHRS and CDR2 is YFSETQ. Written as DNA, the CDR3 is TGCGCCAGCAGCTTGCAGGGGCCGAACACCGGGGAGCTGTTTTTT. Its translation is CASSLQGPNTGELFF.

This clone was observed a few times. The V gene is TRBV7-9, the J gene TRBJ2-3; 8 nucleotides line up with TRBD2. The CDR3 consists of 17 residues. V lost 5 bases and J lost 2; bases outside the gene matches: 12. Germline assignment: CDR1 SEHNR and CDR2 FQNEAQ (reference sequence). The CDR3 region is CASSPTSGSVTTDTQYF. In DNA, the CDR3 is TGTGCCAGCAGCCCCACTAGCGGAAGCGTCACCACAGATACGCAGTATTTT.

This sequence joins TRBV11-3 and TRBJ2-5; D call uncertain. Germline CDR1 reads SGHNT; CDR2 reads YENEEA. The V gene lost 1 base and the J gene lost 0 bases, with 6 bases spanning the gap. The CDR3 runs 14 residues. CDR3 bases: TGTGCCAGCAGCTTAGGTGGCAACCAAGAGACCCAGTACTTC. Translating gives CASSLGGNQETQYF.